Listed here are 23 T cell receptor beta chains from one sample, sequenced in a study of graft-versus-host responses after intestinal transplantation. Assay used: immunoSEQ multiplex PCR; TCRdb lists only in-frame clones, some missing. The top ten clones hold 1% to 1.5% of a sample with about 3,500 clones, approximately 94% of them seen once. This specimen was PBMCs, taken 11 days after intestinal transplantation. The receptors come from a human patient who received an intestinal transplant, so some T cells may come from the graft donor.

The chain combines TRBV7-6 with TRBJ2-5; maybe TRBD1 (5 bases). The CDR3 spans 14 residues. Per germline, CDR1 SGHVS and CDR2 FNYEAQ. V lost 4 bases and J lost 0, with 9 bases in between. The CDR3 DNA is TGTGCCAGCAGCTCAGGGTACTACCAAGAGACCCAGTACTTC. Its protein is CASSSGYYQETQYF.

The chain links TRBV5-1 to TRBJ1-1; D is unclear. Between the trimmed V and J ends, which lost 4 bases and 0 bases, there was a span of 13 bases. Germline CDR1 and CDR2: SGHRS and YFSETQ. CDR3 size: 15 residues. DNA of the CDR3: TGCGCCAGCAGCCCTCATCCGGGGATGAACACTGAAGCTTTCTTT. Its protein is CASSPHPGMNTEAFF. The whole variable domain, filled in from reference TRBV5-1 and TRBJ1-1, reads KAGVTQTPRYLIKTRGQQVTLSCSPISGHRSVSWYQQTPGQGLQFLFEYFSETQRNKGNFPGRFSGRQFSNSRSEMNVSTLELGDSALYLCASSPHPGMNTEAFFGQGTRLTVV.

The chain joins TRBV15 to TRBJ2-1; possibly TRBD2 for D (5 bases). In germline, CDR1 is LNHNV, CDR2 YYDKDF (reference sequence). CDR3 length: 13 amino acids. The germline V and J ends were trimmed by 6 bases and 2 bases, with 8 bases remaining between them. The CDR3 DNA reads TGTGCCACCAGACTAGTTCCCTACAATGAGCAGTTCTTC. Amino acids: CATRLVPYNEQFF.

This rearrangement joins TRBV5-6 to TRBJ1-2, with TRBD1 as a possible D gene (5 bases). This CDR3 is 14 amino acids long. V lost 0 bases and J 7 bases, leaving 13 bases between the germline ends. Germline V gene data show CDR1 as SGHDT and CDR2 as YYEEEE. CDR3 region: CASSLGEGVFGYTF. As DNA, the CDR3 is TGTGCCAGCAGCTTGGGGGAAGGGGTTTTTGGCTACACCTTC.

V usage is TRBV27 and J usage is TRBJ2-7, with 9 bases aligning to TRBD2. The CDR3 spans 15 residues. After removal of 6 bases from V and 2 bases from J, the junction contained 8 bases not matched to a gene. Per germline, CDR1 MNHEY and CDR2 SMNVEV (reference sequence). The CDR3: CASSEAGGGTYEQYF. CDR3 in DNA: TGTGCCAGCAGCGAAGCGGGAGGAGGTACCTACGAGCAGTACTTC.

V is TRBV4-1 and J is TRBJ2-7; D call uncertain. V lost 1 base to trimming and J lost 2 bases, with 12 bases between them. The CDR3 is 15 amino acids. The germline V gene has CDR1 MGHRA and CDR2 YSYEKL. CDR3 in amino acids: CASSQGLYTTYEQYF. The CDR3 DNA reads TGCGCCAGCAGCCAAGGCCTCTACACTACCTACGAGCAGTACTTC.

The chain has TRBV21-1 and TRBJ2-5; the table gives TRBD2 as D, unverified against the DNA. TRBV21-1 is deemed a pseudogene. The CDR3 consists of 13 residues. The chain's CDR3 is CASSKEGGETQYF. The CDR3 DNA is TGTGCCAGCAGCAAAGAGGGGGGGGAGACCCAGTACTTC.

This clone was observed a few times. This chain connects TRBV18 to TRBJ1-4; TRBD1 matches 7 bases. This CDR3 comprises 14 residues. CDR1 is KGHSH and CDR2 is LQKENI in the germline V gene. Germline trimming cut 4 bases from V and 6 bases from J; bases unmatched to any gene: 5. The CDR3 here is CASSRQGADEKLFF. In DNA, the CDR3 is TGTGCCAGCTCACGACAGGGCGCGGATGAAAAACTGTTTTTT.

J is TRBJ2-7 and V is TRBV27; no definite D call. From germline, CDR1 is MNHEY and CDR2 SMNVEV (reference sequence). This CDR3 is built from 14 residues. Trimming shortened V by 6 bases and J by 4 bases, and 16 bases separated the two germline ends. The DNA for the CDR3 is TGTGCCAGCAGCCTGAACTCCGGACCTTACGAGCAGTACTTC. Protein: CASSLNSGPYEQYF.

The DNA of the CDR3 is TGTGCCAGCAGCCAAGCTCGGGGGGGCACTGAAGCTTTCTTT. It is translated as CASSQARGGTEAFF. The chain is built from TRBV4-2 and TRBJ1-1; weak D call: TRBD1 (5 bases). Per germline, CDR1 LGHNA and CDR2 YNFKEQ. This CDR3 is built from 14 residues. V was pared by 1 base and J by 4 bases, with 10 bases between.

In its sample, this clone was seen once. The genes are TRBV5-1 and TRBJ1-5, with a weak D call TRBD1 (6 bases). Per germline, CDR1 SGHRS and CDR2 YFSETQ. V lost 3 bases and J lost 2, with 15 bases in between. This CDR3 has 16 amino acids. CDR3: CASSWGAGGGNQPQHF. Written as DNA, the CDR3 is TGCGCCAGCAGCTGGGGGGCCGGGGGAGGCAATCAGCCCCAGCATTTT.

The V call is TRBV9, the J call TRBJ1-4; TRBD1 matches 11 bases. In germline, CDR1 is SGDLS, CDR2 YYNGEE. This CDR3 has 14 residues. V lost 3 bases, J lost 10 bases, and 5 bases stayed unmatched. The CDR3 loop is CASSAVGQGGKLFF. As DNA, the CDR3 is TGTGCCAGCAGCGCCGTGGGACAGGGGGGAAAACTGTTTTTT.

The chain is built from TRBV4-2 and TRBJ2-7; 10 nucleotides line up with TRBD2. Per germline, CDR1 LGHNA and CDR2 YNFKEQ. With 4 bases clipped from V and 3 bases from J, the junction kept 3 bases outside the gene matches. The CDR3 is 14 amino acids. As DNA, the CDR3 is TGTGCCAGCAGCCTAGCGGGAGGAGACTACGAGCAGTACTTC. Translation: CASSLAGGDYEQYF.

The rearrangement joins TRBV7-2 to TRBJ2-7; maybe TRBD1 (6 bases). This CDR3 is built from 13 residues. Germline loops: CDR1 SGHTA, CDR2 FQGNSA. The V end was cut by 4 bases, the J end by 5 bases, with 12 bases between. In DNA, the CDR3 is TGTGCCAGCAGCTCAACACAGGGTCACGAGCAGTACTTC. Its protein product is CASSSTQGHEQYF.

The V gene is TRBV5-8, the J gene TRBJ2-3; TRBD2 aligns across 11 bases. Unmatched junction bases numbered 7, after V lost 2 bases and J lost 5 bases. This CDR3 region has 16 residues. Germline V gives CDR1 SGHTS, CDR2 YDEGEE. For the CDR3, the DNA is TGTGCCAGCAGCTTCCCACGAGGACTAGCGGGAGATACGCAGTATTTT. It yields the protein CASSFPRGLAGDTQYF.

CDR3 protein: CASSTSGGERYSNQPQHF. The CDR3 DNA reads TGTGCCAGCTCAACCTCGGGGGGGGAAAGATATAGCAATCAGCCCCAGCATTTT. The chain employs TRBV18 and TRBJ1-5; D might be TRBD1 (5 bases). The CDR3 loop spans 18 amino acids. Germline lookup yields CDR1 KGHSH and CDR2 LQKENI. The V and J ends lost 5 bases and 0 bases respectively, with 20 bases between them.

The chain joins TRBV5-6 to TRBJ2-7; D tentatively fits TRBD1 or TRBD2 (6 bases each). Germline V CDR1 and CDR2: SGHDT, YYEEEE. Trimming pared 4 bases from V and 3 bases from J, leaving 11 bases between. CDR3 size: 13 residues. CDR3 in amino acids: CASSPGGGYEQYF. CDR3 sequence (DNA): TGTGCCAGCAGCCCCGGAGGGGGCTACGAGCAGTACTTC.

The chain employs TRBV7-9 and TRBJ2-1; D is unresolved. Germline V CDR1 and CDR2: SEHNR, FQNEAQ (reference sequence). The CDR3 has 14 residues. V lost 1 base and J lost 2, with 6 bases in between. CDR3 region: CASSLGGTYNEQFF. The CDR3 nucleotides read TGTGCCAGCAGCTTAGGAGGAACCTACAATGAGCAGTTCTTC. The entire variable domain, with the rest obtained from reference TRBV7-9 and TRBJ2-1, is as follows: DTGVSQNPRHKITKRGQNVTFRCDPISEHNRLYWYRQTLGQGPEFLTYFQNEAQLEKSRLLSDRFSAERPKGSFSTLEIQRTEQGDSAMYLCASSLGGTYNEQFFGPGTRLTVL.

Comments on this clone: One junction end disagrees with the germline gene, perhaps due to a read error. The chain joins TRBV30 to TRBJ2-5; D might be TRBD2 (7 bases). The CDR3 consists of 15 residues. The V gene's germline CDR1 is GTSNPN and CDR2 SVGIG (reference sequence). The chain's CDR3 is CAGRVEEGVQETQYF. The CDR3 DNA sequence: TGTGCCGGGAGGGTTGAGGAGGGGGTCCAAGAGACCCAGTACTTC.

Here the CDR3 DNA reads TGTGCCAGCTCACCAGAGGCAGAGCGGAATCAGCCCCAGCATTTT. As protein: CASSPEAERNQPQHF. The rearrangement uses TRBV18 and TRBJ1-5; unclear D gene. Per the germline V gene, CDR1 is KGHSH and CDR2 is LQKENI. V gave up 2 bases and J gave up 4 bases, with 12 bases separating them. The length of the CDR3 is 15 residues.

The genes are TRBV30 and TRBJ1-1; D gene ambiguous. V lost 5 bases and J 7 bases, leaving 14 bases between the germline ends. The germline V gene has CDR1 GTSNPN and CDR2 SVGIG (reference sequence). This CDR3 is 12 amino acids long. CDR3 DNA sequence: TGTGCCTGGTGTCTCCTGAGATATGAAGCTTTCTTT. Its protein is CAWCLLRYEAFF.

J is TRBJ1-1 and V is TRBV27; D possibly corresponds to TRBD1 (6 bases). V lost 4 bases, J lost 3 bases, and 9 bases lay in between. There are 13 residues in the CDR3. Germline V gene lookup returns CDR1 MNHEY and CDR2 SMNVEV (reference sequence). The CDR3 sequence: CASSWGAHTEAFF. Written as DNA, the CDR3 is TGTGCCAGCAGTTGGGGGGCCCACACTGAAGCTTTCTTT.

The chain combines TRBV7-9 with TRBJ2-1; TRBD2 matches 11 bases. J gave up 9 bases and V 4 bases, and 20 bases lay outside the gene matches. This CDR3 spans 19 amino acids. Germline V gene sequence: CDR1 SEHNR, CDR2 FQNEAQ (reference sequence). The CDR3, as DNA: TGTGCCAGCAGCTCTAGATCGATGACTAGCGGGATGTACGCGCTTGAGCAGTTCTTC. Translated: CASSSRSMTSGMYALEQFF.